These 17 T cell receptor beta chains were sequenced from one sample in a study of blood T cells in healthy people across ages. Sample-barcoded 5' priming and a J-beta primer mix drove a second PCR of roughly 7 to 11 cycles. Each CDR3 protein gets one entry after TCRdb re-called the 5' RACE reads with MiXCR. This table has approximately 350,000 distinct CDR3 sequences, about 52% appearing once. Sequences were obtained from blood. These receptors were obtained from a man aged 55 to 70 in good health.

The genes are TRBV6-2 or TRBV6-3 and TRBJ2-1, with D possibly matching TRBD2 (5 bases). This CDR3 is built from 16 residues. The V end was cut by 5 bases, the J end by 0 bases, with 14 bases between. Germline V gene data show CDR1 as MNHEY and CDR2 as SVGEGT. CDR3 protein: CASSPLKRTSYNEQFF. DNA for the CDR3: TGTGCCAGCAGTCCCCTTAAGCGGACCTCCTACAATGAGCAGTTCTTC.

The chain links TRBV20-1 to TRBJ2-1; D not certain. The CDR3 consists of 11 residues. Per germline, CDR1 DFQATT and CDR2 SNEGSKA (reference sequence). The CDR3 nucleotides read TGCAGAATTGACAACAACAATGAGCAGTTCTTC. Amino acids: CRIDNNNEQFF.

A single count supports this clonotype. This chain links TRBV20-1 with TRBJ2-6; unclear D gene. CDR3 length equals 14 residues. Germline V lookup: CDR1 DFQATT, CDR2 SNEGSKA (reference sequence). The V and J ends lost 3 bases and 0 bases respectively, with 6 bases between them. This chain's CDR3 is CSASQVSGANVLTF. The CDR3, as DNA: TGCAGTGCTAGCCAGGTCTCTGGGGCCAACGTCCTGACTTTC.

This sequence joins TRBV2 and TRBJ2-4; 7 bases map to TRBD1. The DNA end favors TRBJ2-7, so the J call may be wrong. The CDR3 is made up of 13 amino acids. The V gene's germline CDR1 is SNHLY and CDR2 FYNNEI. The CDR3 sequence is CASRQDRRYEQYF. In DNA, the CDR3 is TGTGCCAGCAGGCAGGACAGGAGATACGAGCAGTACTTC.

This clonotype was seen many times. V usage is TRBV7-9 and J usage is TRBJ2-7; D is perhaps TRBD1 or TRBD2 (5 bases each). The CDR3 covers 12 residues. Per germline, CDR1 SEHNR and CDR2 FQNEAQ (reference sequence). V dropped 5 bases and J dropped 4 bases, with 9 bases sitting between them. In DNA form, the CDR3 reads TGTGCCAGCAGCCGGGACGGGTACGAGCAGTACTTC. It codes for CASSRDGYEQYF.

About this clonotype itself: A much larger clone is a single base away; this may be a read error. Because the CDR3's place on the DNA is in doubt, the DNA is left out and the CDR3 is given as listed by TCRdb. The rearrangement links TRBV21-1 to TRBJ2-7; TRBD2, the table's D call, lacks a check against the DNA. TRBV21-1 is an annotated pseudogene. Including both end residues, the CDR3 is 16 amino acids long. CDR3 sequence: CASSTLVASGNYEQYF.

There are a few counts of this clonotype. The V call is TRBV20-1, the J call TRBJ2-1; 9 positions agree with TRBD2. Germline loops: CDR1 DFQATT, CDR2 SNEGSKA (reference sequence). The CDR3 spans 15 residues. The V segment lost 3 bases and the J segment 7 bases; nucleotides outside the gene matches: 10. The CDR3 nucleotides read TGCAGTGCTAGTTTGGCGGGAGGGCCTTTTAATGAGCAGTTCTTC. It translates to CSASLAGGPFNEQFF.

The table lists this clonotype with many counts. The J gene is TRBJ2-7, the V gene TRBV13; TRBD2 is a possible D gene (5 bases). V gave up 4 bases and J gave up 2 bases, with 6 bases separating them. This CDR3 has 12 amino acids. CDR1 is PRHDT, CDR2 FYEKMQ, per germline (reference sequence). CDR3 DNA sequence: TGTGCCAGCAGCTCGGGAACCTACGAGCAGTACTTC. Residues: CASSSGTYEQYF.

V gene TRBV4-3 combines with J gene TRBJ2-5; 10 bases align to TRBD1. The trim removed 3 bases at V and 5 bases at J, leaving 6 bases unmatched. Per germline, CDR1 LGHNA and CDR2 YSLEER. CDR3 length: 15 amino acids. In DNA, the CDR3 is TGCGCCAGCAGCCACCGGACAGGGGGAAGTGAGACCCAGTACTTC. Protein product: CASSHRTGGSETQYF.

The rearrangement links TRBV25-1 to TRBJ2-1; 8 nucleotides line up with TRBD1. Trimming at V came to 3 bases and at J to 15 bases, leaving 7 bases not matched to a gene. Germline CDR1 and CDR2: MGHDK and SYGVNS. This CDR3 has 12 residues. CDR3: CASSDGTGTPFF. Here the CDR3 DNA reads TGTGCCAGCAGTGACGGGACAGGTACGCCGTTCTTC.

The sample holds many counts of this clonotype. This rearrangement joins TRBV12-3 or TRBV12-4 to TRBJ2-5, with D possibly being TRBD1 (6 bases). The V and J ends lost 6 bases and 2 bases respectively, with 13 bases between them. CDR3 length: 14 amino acids. The CDR3 region is CASSRGQGQETQYF. CDR3 DNA sequence: TGTGCCAGCAGCCGAGGGCAGGGGCAAGAGACCCAGTACTTC.

This clonotype appeared a single time. A much larger clone lies a single base off, so this may be a read error. The V call is TRBV20-1, the J call TRBJ2-4; 9 nucleotides line up with TRBD2. The J call could be wrong; TRBJ2-7 is a better fit for the DNA end. The CDR3 loop spans 15 amino acids. The germline V gene encodes CDR1 DFQATT and CDR2 SNEGSKA (reference sequence). The CDR3 DNA sequence: TGCAGTGCCGAGGGTAGCGGGGGACTTCACTCCGAGCAGTACTTC. As protein: CSAEGSGGLHSEQYF.

Points on this clonotype: At one boundary the junction diverges from the germline segment, which might be a read error. The J gene is TRBJ1-2, the V gene TRBV5-1; no firm D call. The CDR3 contains 14 residues. Germline lookup yields CDR1 SGHRS and CDR2 YFSETQ. The CDR3 sequence is CACSLTRFGEGYTF. Written as DNA, the CDR3 is TGCGCCTGCAGCTTGACCCGATTTGGGGAAGGCTACACCTTC. Combining the CDR3 with reference TRBV5-1 and TRBJ1-2 gives the whole variable domain KAGVTQTPRYLIKTRGQQVTLSCSPISGHRSVSWYQQTPGQGLQFLFEYFSETQRNKGNFPGRFSGRQFSNSRSEMNVSTLELGDSALYLCACSLTRFGEGYTFGSGTRLTVV.

The genes are TRBV6-5 and TRBJ2-7; D possibly corresponds to TRBD2 (5 bases). The V end lost 6 bases, the J end lost 2 bases, and 14 bases lay between the germline ends. The CDR3 extends over 14 amino acids. Germline lookup yields CDR1 MNHEY and CDR2 SVGAGI. The CDR3 nucleotides read TGTGCCAGCAGGGCGGGTCTAGTTACCTACGAGCAGTACTTC. Protein product: CASRAGLVTYEQYF.

This clonotype was seen a few times. The chain uses TRBV28 and TRBJ1-2; D is possibly TRBD1 (5 bases). The CDR3 sequence is 16 residues long. Trimming shortened V by 10 bases and J by 6 bases, and 27 bases separated the two germline ends. Germline V CDR1 and CDR2: MDHEN, SYDVKM. Here the CDR3 reads CAIPAEGRTPLHGYTF. For the CDR3, the DNA is TGTGCCATCCCAGCAGAGGGGCGAACCCCCTTGCATGGCTACACCTTC.

This clonotype was observed a handful of times. The V call is TRBV5-6, the J call TRBJ2-7, with a possible D match to TRBD1 (6 bases). V lost 4 bases and J 2 bases, leaving 16 bases between the germline ends. Germline V lookup: CDR1 SGHDT, CDR2 YYEEEE. The CDR3 length is 15 residues. The CDR3 DNA reads as TGTGCCAGCAGCCCCTTCAGGGGAGAAGCCTACGAGCAGTACTTC. Translation: CASSPFRGEAYEQYF.

This clonotype has just a few counts. V and J are TRBV30 and TRBJ2-5; D possibly corresponds to TRBD1 (5 bases). The germline gives CDR1 GTSNPN, CDR2 SVGIG (reference sequence). The CDR3 spans 13 residues. The ends were cut back, 7 bases at V and 5 bases at J, with 17 bases in the middle. As DNA, the CDR3 is TGTGCCTTTAATATCAGGGTTGGGGAGACCCAGTACTTC. Its protein is CAFNIRVGETQYF.